This entry lists 17 T cell receptor beta chains sequenced from one sample in a study of T cells in Graves' hyperthyroidism and ophthalmopathy. RNA transcripts yielded amplified TCR beta CDR3 regions. Using the HTBI primer set, a first-round RT-PCR was run on the TCR CDR3. TCRdb reanalysed the multiplex PCR reads using MiXCR and keeps one entry per CDR3 protein. The table lists around 440,000 distinct CDR3 sequences, 15% to 17% of them singletons. The sequencing input was blood. These receptors all come from a woman aged 18-29 years with Graves' hyperthyroidism.

This clonotype was recorded at least ten times. The chain employs TRBV28 and TRBJ1-2, with D maybe TRBD1 (6 bases). CDR1 and CDR2 (germline): MDHEN, SYDVKM. Between the trimmed V and J ends, which lost 3 bases and 3 bases, there was a span of 11 bases. The CDR3 sequence is 14 residues long. The CDR3 region is CASSFQGRDYGYTF. The CDR3 nucleotides are TGTGCCAGCAGTTTTCAGGGGAGAGACTATGGCTACACCTTC.

As for this clonotype: A much more abundant neighbour one base away suggests this may be a read error. This chain joins TRBV11-2 and TRBJ1-4; no reliable D call. CDR1 and CDR2 from the germline V gene are SGHAT and FQNNGV. The CDR3 totals 14 residues. This CDR3 is CASSSSWTNEKLLF. The CDR3 nucleotides read TGTGCCAGCAGCTCTAGTTGGACTAATGAAAAACTGCTTTTT.

Ten or more counts support this clonotype. The chain is built from TRBV20-1 and TRBJ2-1; 9 bases are a match to TRBD1. The V gene end was trimmed by 5 bases and the J gene end by 7 bases; junction bases not matched to a gene: 9. CDR1 is DFQATT and CDR2 is SNEGSKA in the germline V gene (reference sequence). This CDR3 is built from 14 residues. The CDR3 nucleotides are TGCAGTGCTGCCGACCGGGACAGGGTTAATGAGCAGTTCTTC. Translating it yields CSAADRDRVNEQFF.

This clonotype was counted ten times or more. The V and J genes are TRBV7-6 and TRBJ1-1; D call uncertain. CDR3 size: 14 residues. The V end was cut by 5 bases, the J end by 0 bases, with 10 bases between. Per germline, CDR1 SGHVS and CDR2 FNYEAQ. The CDR3 reads CASSHGRLNTEAFF. Here the CDR3 DNA reads TGTGCCAGCAGCCATGGACGGCTGAACACTGAAGCTTTCTTT.

This clonotype has a handful of counts. The rearrangement uses TRBV20-1 and TRBJ2-2; D gene ambiguous. Germline values: CDR1 DFQATT, CDR2 SNEGSKA (reference sequence). CDR3 length: 13 residues. Trimming removed 5 bases from V and 7 bases from J, with 14 bases in between. DNA of the CDR3: TGCAGTGCTCCCCCCCGGGTCGACGGGGAGCTGTTTTTT. Translation: CSAPPRVDGELFF.

This clonotype appeared once. For the CDR3, the DNA is TGTGCCAGCAGCGTAGGTGGGGCCTCGACCTACGAGCAGTACTTC. Its translation is CASSVGGASTYEQYF. The chain carries TRBV9 and TRBJ2-7; a weak D match, TRBD1 (5 bases). The CDR3 has 15 residues. Germline V gene data show CDR1 as SGDLS and CDR2 as YYNGEE. V was trimmed by 0 bases and J by 2 bases, leaving 12 bases between them.

This clonotype came up a few times. V is TRBV15 and J is TRBJ1-5, with 9 bases identical to TRBD1. The CDR3 consists of 16 residues. Germline CDR1 is LNHNV and CDR2 is YYDKDF (reference sequence). V lost 3 bases, J lost 3 bases, and 6 bases stayed unmatched. The CDR3 sequence is CATSSYYRGHNQPQHF. The CDR3 bases are TGTGCCACCAGCAGCTACTACAGGGGGCACAATCAGCCCCAGCATTTT.

The rearrangement uses TRBV6-5 and TRBJ1-1; D possibly corresponds to TRBD1 (6 bases). The germline V gene encodes CDR1 MNHEY and CDR2 SVGAGI. This CDR3 has 15 amino acids. V lost 0 bases and J lost 4, with 12 bases in between. CDR3: CASSYSWGLGTEAFF. CDR3 nucleotide sequence: TGTGCCAGCAGTTACTCCTGGGGGCTGGGCACTGAAGCTTTCTTT.

The rearrangement links TRBV19 to TRBJ1-5, with D unresolved. This CDR3 spans 18 amino acids. Trimming left V 1 base short and J 2 bases short, with 18 bases between. CDR1 is LNHDA, CDR2 SQIVND, per germline (reference sequence). The CDR3 nucleotides read TGTGCCAGTAGTATAGCCCAACCGGGCCCTCGGGGCAATCAGCCCCAGCATTTT. It translates to CASSIAQPGPRGNQPQHF.

This chain connects TRBV29-1 to TRBJ2-5; 7 nucleotides line up with TRBD1. CDR1 SQVTM and CDR2 ANQGSEA come from the germline V gene. The CDR3 has 16 residues. V shed 5 bases and J 1 base; nucleotides not matched to a gene: 13. The chain's CDR3 is CSVILLGTDVQETQYF. The CDR3 DNA reads TGCAGCGTTATCCTCCTGGGGACAGACGTCCAAGAGACCCAGTACTTC. The full variable domain, completed using reference TRBV29-1 and TRBJ2-5, is SAVISQKPSRDICQRGTSLTIQCQVDSQVTMMFWYRQQPGQSLTLIATANQGSEATYESGFVIDKFPISRPNLTFSTLTVSNMSPEDSSIYLCSVILLGTDVQETQYFGPGTRLLVL.

The chain combines TRBV29-1 with TRBJ1-1; 7 bases agree with TRBD1. CDR3 size: 14 residues. Unmatched junction bases numbered 4, after V lost 3 bases and J lost 0 bases. Germline CDR1 is SQVTM and CDR2 is ANQGSEA. The CDR3 bases are TGCAGCGTTGAGTACGACAGGGTGAACACTGAAGCTTTCTTT. This sequence encodes CSVEYDRVNTEAFF.

This clonotype has at least ten counts. The J gene is TRBJ2-3, the V gene TRBV28, with D perhaps TRBD2 (6 bases). Germline CDR1 and CDR2: MDHEN and SYDVKM. The CDR3 covers 16 residues. With 1 base removed from V and 4 bases from J, the gap between germline ends came to 15 bases. CDR3 DNA sequence: TGTGCCAGCAGTTTATTTGGGGGGTCGGGTCCAGATACGCAGTATTTT. This translates into CASSLFGGSGPDTQYF.

This clonotype was seen more than once but under ten times. This rearrangement joins TRBV20-1 to TRBJ1-6, with 8 nucleotides matching TRBD1. The CDR3 is made up of 13 amino acids. From germline, CDR1 is DFQATT and CDR2 SNEGSKA (reference sequence). J lost 6 bases, V lost 6 bases, and 4 bases had no gene match. The CDR3 bases are TGCAGTGCCCCTGGACAGGGTAATTCACCCCTCCACTTT. It encodes CSAPGQGNSPLHF.

Only a few counts were recorded for this clonotype. This chain joins TRBV7-9 and TRBJ2-7; 12 bases fit TRBD2. The junction had 6 bases not matched to a gene; V was cut back by 5 bases and J by 1 base. This CDR3 is 16 amino acids long. CDR1 and CDR2 from the germline V gene are SEHNR and FQNEAQ (reference sequence). The CDR3 coding sequence is TGTGCCAGCAGCGCTAGCGGGGGGGCCGAATCCTACGAGCAGTACTTC. Residues: CASSASGGAESYEQYF. Drawing the rest from reference TRBV7-9 and TRBJ2-7, the complete variable domain is DTGVSQNPRHKITKRGQNVTFRCDPISEHNRLYWYRQTLGQGPEFLTYFQNEAQLEKSRLLSDRFSAERPKGSFSTLEIQRTEQGDSAMYLCASSASGGAESYEQYFGPGTRLTVT.

This clonotype was found a few times. This chain connects TRBV4-3 to TRBJ1-5; D gene ambiguous. CDR1 and CDR2 from the germline V gene are LGHNA and YSLEER. The CDR3 has 17 residues. The germline V and J ends were trimmed by 4 bases and 0 bases, with 16 bases remaining between them. The CDR3 DNA reads as TGCGCCAGCAGCCTAACGCACTATGAGGGTAGCAATCAGCCCCAGCATTTT. Its protein is CASSLTHYEGSNQPQHF.

This clonotype has only a few counts. One junction end disagrees with the germline gene, perhaps due to a read error. V and J are TRBV3-1 and TRBJ2-1; 12 positions agree with TRBD2. Germline V gives CDR1 LGHDT, CDR2 YNNKEL (reference sequence). The CDR3 spans 17 residues. CDR3 DNA sequence: TGTGCCAGCAGCCGGACTAGCGGGATCAGGTCCTACAATGGGCAGTTCTTC. Translating it yields CASSRTSGIRSYNGQFF.

This chain connects TRBV20-1 to TRBJ2-7; 13 nucleotides match TRBD2. The CDR3 is made up of 16 amino acids. Trimming cost V 6 bases and J 5 bases; bases outside gene matches: 13. Germline-derived CDR1 and CDR2 are DFQATT and SNEGSKA (reference sequence). For the CDR3, the DNA is TGCAGTGCCCATCCCGGGACTAGCGGGACTGGCCACGAGCAGTACTTC. This translates into CSAHPGTSGTGHEQYF.